One sample yielded the 3 T cell receptor beta chains listed below, sequenced in a study of siplizumab effects on memory and regulatory T cells. The table came from immunoSEQ multiplex PCR; TCRdb's copy has only in-frame clones and leaves some out. The table has roughly 120,000 clones, roughly 94% seen once. The sequenced material came from non-Treg CD4+ T cells sorted from blood. Receptors were obtained from a human donor in good health.

The rearrangement links TRBV7-2 to TRBJ1-1; D gene uncertain. Deletions cut 0 bases from V and 6 bases from J, with 11 bases between. This CDR3 is 14 amino acids long. Per germline, CDR1 SGHTA and CDR2 FQGNSA. CDR3 in DNA: TGTGCCAGCAGCTTAGCAGGGTTAGCCGCTGAAGCTTTCTTT. The encoded protein is CASSLAGLAAEAFF.

CDR3 in DNA: TGTGCCAGCAGCTTAACACTGGGCTATGGCTACACCTTC. Translated: CASSLTLGYGYTF. The chain is built from TRBV5-6 and TRBJ1-2, with D uncertain. V was clipped by 2 bases and J by 4 bases, with 9 bases between them. Germline-derived CDR1 and CDR2 are SGHDT and YYEEEE. This CDR3 has 13 residues.

The V call is TRBV27, the J call TRBJ2-4; 9 bases are shared with TRBD1. V lost 4 bases and J lost 1; bases outside the gene matches: 5. The germline gives CDR1 MNHEY, CDR2 SMNVEV (reference sequence). The CDR3 runs 16 residues. CDR3 sequence (DNA): TGTGCCAGCAGTTCGGGACAGGGTCTTGCCAAAAACATTCAGTACTTC. This gives the protein CASSSGQGLAKNIQYF.